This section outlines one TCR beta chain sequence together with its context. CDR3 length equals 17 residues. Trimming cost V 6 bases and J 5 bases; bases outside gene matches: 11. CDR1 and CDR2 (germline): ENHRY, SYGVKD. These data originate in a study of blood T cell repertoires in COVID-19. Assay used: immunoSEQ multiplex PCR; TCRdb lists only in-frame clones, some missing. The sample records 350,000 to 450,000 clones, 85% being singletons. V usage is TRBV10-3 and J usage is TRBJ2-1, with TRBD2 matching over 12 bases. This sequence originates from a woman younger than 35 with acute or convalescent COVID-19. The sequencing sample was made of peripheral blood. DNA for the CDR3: TGTGCCATCAGAGAAGATCGGACTAGCGGGAAGGACAATGAGCAGTTCTTC. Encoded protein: CAIREDRTSGKDNEQFF.